The 27 T cell receptor beta chains listed next were all sequenced from one sample in a study of brain metastases from non-small cell lung cancer. Measured with immunoSEQ multiplex PCR; TCRdb has only the in-frame clones, and not every one. The sample records just over 1,000 clones, 70% to 85% being singletons. Source material: tumor-adjacent normal tissue. These receptors came from a donor at least 40 years old with non-small cell lung cancer.

The V and J genes are TRBV19 and TRBJ1-5, with 7 bases aligning to TRBD1. Germline lookup yields CDR1 LNHDA and CDR2 SQIVND (reference sequence). Unmatched junction bases numbered 15, after V lost 3 bases and J lost 10 bases. This CDR3 is 16 amino acids long. The CDR3 DNA is TGTGCCAGTAGTATCCCGGACAGGATTAGGACACAACCCCAGCATTTT. Protein sequence: CASSIPDRIRTQPQHF. Complete variable domain (other parts from reference TRBV19 and TRBJ1-5): DGGITQSPKYLFRKEGQNVTLSCEQNLNHDAMYWYRQDPGQGLRLIYYSQIVNDFQKGDIAEGYSVSREKKESFPLTVTSAQKNPTAFYLCASSIPDRIRTQPQHFGDGTRLSIL.

Only one count was recorded for this clone. The same CDR3 can be traced to other DNA sequences in this sample. The CDR3 reads CATSSVSRLEEQFF. The CDR3 DNA reads as TGCGCCACCTCCTCGGTGAGTCGATTGGAGGAGCAGTTCTTC. The V and J genes are TRBV4-1 and TRBJ2-1; no clear D. Deletions cut 10 bases from V and 10 bases from J, with 23 bases between. CDR3 length: 14 residues. The germline V gene encodes CDR1 MGHRA and CDR2 YSYEKL.

In this sample, this clone turned up a few times. CDR3 sequence reads: CASSQERNPGDTEAFF. DNA of the CDR3: TGCGCCAGCAGCCAAGAACGCAACCCGGGAGACACTGAAGCTTTCTTT. The J gene is TRBJ1-1, the V gene TRBV4-1; D not certain. Germline V gene sequence: CDR1 MGHRA, CDR2 YSYEKL. The V and J ends lost 0 bases and 3 bases respectively, with 14 bases between them. The CDR3 runs to 16 residues.

This clone came up once. The J gene is TRBJ1-1, the V gene TRBV19, with D unresolved. Trimming removed 6 bases from V and 3 bases from J, with 11 bases in between. The CDR3 is 13 residues long. Per the germline V gene, CDR1 is LNHDA and CDR2 is SQIVND (reference sequence). CDR3 amino acids: CASSKNVDTEAFF. CDR3 nucleotides: TGTGCCAGTAGCAAAAACGTGGACACTGAAGCTTTCTTT.

The chain carries TRBV24-1 and TRBJ2-3; possible D gene TRBD1, 5 bases. Germline CDR1 and CDR2: KGHDR and SFDVKD. CDR3 length equals 15 residues. V dropped 0 bases and J dropped 2 bases, with 8 bases sitting between them. The CDR3 DNA reads TGTGCCACCAGTGATTTGCAGGACAACACAGATACGCAGTATTTT. Amino acids: CATSDLQDNTDTQYF.

V is TRBV19 and J is TRBJ1-1; D is possibly TRBD1 (6 bases). The CDR3 sequence is 17 residues long. Trimming cost V 3 bases and J 2 bases, with 19 bases left between them. In germline, CDR1 is LNHDA, CDR2 SQIVND (reference sequence). The CDR3 sequence is CASSIGTSGDPNTEAFF. For the CDR3, the DNA is TGTGCCAGTAGTATCGGCACGTCAGGGGACCCAAACACTGAAGCTTTCTTT. Full variable domain (missing parts from reference TRBV19 and TRBJ1-1): DGGITQSPKYLFRKEGQNVTLSCEQNLNHDAMYWYRQDPGQGLRLIYYSQIVNDFQKGDIAEGYSVSREKKESFPLTVTSAQKNPTAFYLCASSIGTSGDPNTEAFFGQGTRLTVV.

This chain joins TRBV10-1 and TRBJ2-7; 9 positions match TRBD1. V dropped 0 bases and J dropped 4; count of bases not matched to a gene: 4. The V gene's germline CDR1 is WNHNN and CDR2 SYGVQD (reference sequence). CDR3 length equals 15 residues. CDR3 loop: CASSESRTGVYEQYF. The CDR3 coding sequence is TGCGCCAGCAGTGAGTCTCGGACAGGGGTATACGAGCAGTACTTC.

This chain's CDR3 is CASSLGAGQGNREQFF. The CDR3 bases are TGTGCCAGCAGCTTAGGGGCGGGACAGGGCAATCGTGAGCAGTTCTTC. The genes are TRBV7-2 and TRBJ2-1, with TRBD1 matching over 9 bases. CDR1 SGHTA and CDR2 FQGNSA come from the germline V gene. The J segment lost 9 bases and the V segment lost 1 base, leaving 10 bases of the junction unmatched. The CDR3 consists of 16 residues.

This chain joins TRBV19 and TRBJ2-3; TRBD1 matches 8 bases. V lost 7 bases, J lost 1 base, and 10 bases stayed unmatched. The length of the CDR3 is 16 residues. The germline V gene encodes CDR1 LNHDA and CDR2 SQIVND (reference sequence). CDR3: CASNQGAWVGTDTQYF. The CDR3 region has the DNA TGTGCCAGTAATCAGGGGGCGTGGGTTGGCACAGATACGCAGTATTTT.

The rearrangement links TRBV12-5 to TRBJ1-2; 7 bases match TRBD1. CDR3 length: 15 residues. Germline CDR1 reads LGHNT; CDR2 reads FRNRAP. The junction had 9 bases not matched to a gene; V was cut back by 0 bases and J by 8 bases. The chain's CDR3 is CASGLVSGTVTGYTF. The CDR3 DNA sequence: TGTGCTAGTGGTTTGGTATCGGGGACAGTTACCGGCTACACCTTC.

V gene TRBV2 combines with J gene TRBJ1-5, with a weak D call TRBD1 (6 bases). This CDR3 is built from 15 residues. Germline V gives CDR1 SNHLY, CDR2 FYNNEI. Between the trimmed V and J ends, which lost 6 bases and 4 bases, there was a span of 16 bases. CDR3 residues: CASSTEQDRNQPQHF. The CDR3 DNA reads as TGTGCCAGCAGCACAGAGCAGGACAGAAATCAGCCCCAGCATTTT.

This clone was recorded a few times. The genes are TRBV6-2 or TRBV6-3 and TRBJ2-2, with 8 bases fitting TRBD1. After removal of 2 bases from V and 0 bases from J, the junction contained 8 bases not matched to a gene. The CDR3 spans 18 residues. CDR1 MNHEY and CDR2 SVGEGT come from the germline V gene. The CDR3 here is CASSYGTGVNANTGELFF. As DNA, the CDR3 is TGTGCCAGCAGTTACGGGACAGGAGTTAATGCGAACACCGGGGAGCTGTTTTTT.

The chain has TRBV28 and TRBJ2-7, with D possibly being TRBD1 or TRBD2 (7 bases each). This CDR3 is built from 16 residues. The germline gives CDR1 MDHEN, CDR2 SYDVKM. V lost 4 bases, J lost 0 bases, and 16 bases lay in between. CDR3: CASSSTGRGRSYEQYF. CDR3 in DNA: TGTGCCAGCAGTTCCACGGGGAGGGGGCGCTCCTACGAGCAGTACTTC. The full variable domain, completed using reference TRBV28 and TRBJ2-7, is DVKVTQSSRYLVKRTGEKVFLECVQDMDHENMFWYRQDPGLGLRLIYFSYDVKMKEKGDIPEGYSVSREKKERFSLILESASTNQTSMYLCASSSTGRGRSYEQYFGPGTRLTVT.

The chain uses TRBV18 and TRBJ1-2; the D gene is possibly TRBD1 (5 bases). This CDR3 is built from 15 residues. V was cut by 2 bases and J by 6 bases, with 16 bases left in between. Germline V CDR1 and CDR2: KGHSH, LQKENI. The CDR3 loop reads CASSPIRGTSDGYTF. As DNA, the CDR3 is TGTGCCAGCTCACCAATAAGGGGCACTTCCGATGGCTACACCTTC.

This clone is termed large. The chain employs TRBV4-2 and TRBJ2-3; D might be TRBD1 (5 bases). Per the germline V gene, CDR1 is LGHNA and CDR2 is YNFKEQ. V was clipped by 1 base and J by 5 bases, with 16 bases between them. This CDR3 spans 16 amino acids. The CDR3 spells CASSQVDNPGVDTQYF. CDR3 DNA sequence: TGTGCCAGCAGCCAAGTGGACAACCCGGGCGTAGATACGCAGTATTTT.

The chain couples TRBV6-5 to TRBJ2-5; 9 bases match TRBD1. The CDR3 extends over 15 amino acids. Germline trimming cut 7 bases from V and 1 base from J; bases unmatched to any gene: 7. Germline V CDR1 and CDR2: MNHEY, SVGAGI. DNA for the CDR3: TGTGCCAGCACAGCTTGGACAGGGGCCCAAGAGACCCAGTACTTC. Its protein is CASTAWTGAQETQYF.

The J gene is TRBJ2-7, the V gene TRBV6-5; D unresolved. The germline V gene has CDR1 MNHEY and CDR2 SVGAGI. This CDR3 is built from 12 residues. CDR3: CAVGSMWDEQYF. The DNA of the CDR3 is TGTGCAGTCGGCAGTATGTGGGACGAGCAGTACTTC.

V usage is TRBV7-2 and J usage is TRBJ2-1; D gene ambiguous. Germline loops: CDR1 SGHTA, CDR2 FQGNSA. V lost 4 bases, J lost 0 bases, and 7 bases lay in between. The CDR3 spans 14 residues. The CDR3 sequence is CASSSRSSYNEQFF. DNA for the CDR3: TGTGCCAGCAGCTCCCGGAGCTCCTACAATGAGCAGTTCTTC.

The rearrangement uses TRBV6-5 and TRBJ2-1, with no clear D. Germline-derived CDR1 and CDR2 are MNHEY and SVGAGI. The CDR3 is 13 amino acids. Deletions cut 0 bases from V and 7 bases from J, with 7 bases between. CDR3 protein: CASSYSIQNEQFF. The CDR3 DNA reads as TGTGCCAGCAGTTACTCGATCCAGAATGAGCAGTTCTTC.

The rearrangement uses TRBV3-1 (or the pseudogene TRBV3-2) and TRBJ2-7, with D perhaps TRBD1 (6 bases). The CDR3 runs to 14 residues. V was pared by 2 bases and J by 6 bases, with 14 bases between. Germline CDR1 and CDR2: LGHDT and YNNKEL (reference sequence). CDR3 sequence reads: CASSQSGQTGEQYF. The DNA for the CDR3 is TGTGCCAGCAGCCAATCCGGACAGACTGGCGAGCAGTACTTC.

The rearrangement uses TRBV7-9 and TRBJ1-1, with 9 positions matching TRBD1. CDR3 length equals 15 residues. Germline CDR1 reads SEHNR; CDR2 reads FQNEAQ (reference sequence). V was clipped by 4 bases and J by 3 bases; unmatched bases: 6. The CDR3 nucleotides are TGTGCCAGCAGCTCCATGGACAGGGGCGACACTGAAGCTTTCTTT. Protein: CASSSMDRGDTEAFF.

The genes are TRBV9 and TRBJ2-3, with D unclear. V lost 0 bases, J lost 2 bases, and 19 bases lay in between. This CDR3 region has 18 residues. Germline V gene data show CDR1 as SGDLS and CDR2 as YYNGEE. CDR3: CASSVAPLPDDHTDTQYF. Here the CDR3 DNA reads TGTGCCAGCAGCGTAGCCCCTCTTCCGGACGATCACACAGATACGCAGTATTTT.

The J gene is TRBJ1-6, the V gene TRBV6-5, with TRBD1 as a possible D gene (6 bases). This CDR3 is built from 15 residues. Trimming took off 7 bases at V and 10 bases at J, with 20 bases between the two ends. Germline CDR1 is MNHEY and CDR2 is SVGAGI. Here the CDR3 reads CASNLQGGFGSPLHF. The DNA for the CDR3 is TGTGCCAGCAATCTTCAAGGGGGTTTTGGCTCACCCCTCCACTTT.

This clone was recorded only once. The chain has TRBV12-5 and TRBJ1-5; 9 bases are shared with TRBD1. Germline-derived CDR1 and CDR2 are LGHNT and FRNRAP. The CDR3 is 15 residues long. V was clipped by 5 bases and J by 5 bases; unmatched bases: 7. CDR3 in amino acids: CASGRDREGYQPQHF. The DNA of the CDR3 is TGTGCTAGTGGTCGGGACAGGGAAGGGTATCAGCCCCAGCATTTT.

The gene calls are TRBV6-2 or TRBV6-3 and TRBJ1-1; D call uncertain. CDR1 is MNHEY and CDR2 is SVGEGT in the germline V gene. Trimming cost V 5 bases and J 0 bases, with 13 bases left between them. The CDR3 extends over 15 amino acids. For the CDR3, the DNA is TGTGCCAGCAGTCCACACCGGAATCTGAACACTGAAGCTTTCTTT. Translating gives CASSPHRNLNTEAFF.

Concerning this clone itself: A much more abundant neighbour one base away suggests this may be a read error. The rearrangement links TRBV30 to TRBJ1-6; 9 bases match TRBD1. CDR1 and CDR2 from the germline V gene are GTSNPN and SVGIG (reference sequence). This CDR3 is 14 amino acids long. The CDR3 reads CAWSTGTGYSPFHF. The CDR3 coding sequence is TGTGCCTGGAGTACCGGGACAGGGTATTCACCCTTCCACTTT.

V gene TRBV12-3 or TRBV12-4 combines with J gene TRBJ1-2, with D unresolved. The CDR3 covers 13 residues. The V end lost 6 bases, the J end lost 3 bases, and 11 bases lay between the germline ends. CDR3 coding DNA: TGTGCCAGCAGCCGGACCGATGACTATGGCTACACCTTC. Translated: CASSRTDDYGYTF.